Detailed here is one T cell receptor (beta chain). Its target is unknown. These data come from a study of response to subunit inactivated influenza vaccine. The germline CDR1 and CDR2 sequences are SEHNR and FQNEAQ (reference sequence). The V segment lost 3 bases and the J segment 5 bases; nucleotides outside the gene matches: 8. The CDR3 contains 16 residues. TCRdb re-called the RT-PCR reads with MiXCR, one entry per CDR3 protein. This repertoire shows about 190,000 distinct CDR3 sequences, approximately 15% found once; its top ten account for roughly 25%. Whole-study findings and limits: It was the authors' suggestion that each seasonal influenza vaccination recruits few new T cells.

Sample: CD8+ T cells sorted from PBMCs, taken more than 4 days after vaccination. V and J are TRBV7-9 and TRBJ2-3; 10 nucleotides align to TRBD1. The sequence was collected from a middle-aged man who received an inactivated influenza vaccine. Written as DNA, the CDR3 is TGTGCCAGCAGCTTCCTCCGGGACAGGGGCGTAGATACGCAGTATTTT. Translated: CASSFLRDRGVDTQYF.